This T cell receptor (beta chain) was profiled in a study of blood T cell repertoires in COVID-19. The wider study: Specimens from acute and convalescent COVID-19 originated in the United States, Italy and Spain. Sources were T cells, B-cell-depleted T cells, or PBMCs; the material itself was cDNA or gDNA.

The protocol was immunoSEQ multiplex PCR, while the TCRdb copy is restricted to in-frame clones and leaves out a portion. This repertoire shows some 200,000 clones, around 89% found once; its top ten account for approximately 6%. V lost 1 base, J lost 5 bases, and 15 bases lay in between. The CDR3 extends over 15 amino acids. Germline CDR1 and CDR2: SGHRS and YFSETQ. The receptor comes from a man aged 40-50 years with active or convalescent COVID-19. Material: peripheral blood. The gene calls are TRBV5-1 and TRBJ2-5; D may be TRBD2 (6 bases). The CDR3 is CASSLLAEGWETQYF. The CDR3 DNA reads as TGCGCCAGCAGCTTGTTAGCGGAGGGATGGGAGACCCAGTACTTC. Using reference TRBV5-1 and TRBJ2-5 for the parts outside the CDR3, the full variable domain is KAGVTQTPRYLIKTRGQQVTLSCSPISGHRSVSWYQQTPGQGLQFLFEYFSETQRNKGNFPGRFSGRQFSNSRSEMNVSTLELGDSALYLCASSLLAEGWETQYFGPGTRLLVL.